This entry describes one T cell receptor beta chain. Its antigen is currently unknown. The record originates from a study of T cells in Graves' hyperthyroidism and ophthalmopathy. Study-level findings and limits: Most expanded thyroid clonotypes above 0.001 also appeared in blood.

Amplified TCR beta CDR3 regions derived from RNA transcripts. The HTBI primer set was used in a first-round RT-PCR of the TCR CDR3. TCRdb ran MiXCR on the multiplex PCR reads and lists one entry per CDR3 protein. The data hold hundreds of thousands of distinct CDR3 sequences, with about 38% observed a single time. Using less than 12 ml of fresh peripheral blood, PBMCs were prepared. The germline V gene encodes CDR1 MNHEY and CDR2 SVGEGT. CDR3 length: 15 residues. With 6 bases clipped from V and 2 bases from J, the junction kept 10 bases outside the gene matches. Sequencing input: blood. The genes are TRBV6-2 or TRBV6-3 and TRBJ2-7; 7 bases agree with TRBD2. The sequence came from a man aged 18-30 years with Graves' hyperthyroidism. The CDR3 loop is CASRPRGEWAYEQYF. As DNA, the CDR3 is TGTGCCAGCAGACCACGGGGGGAGTGGGCCTACGAGCAGTACTTC.